Listed below are T cell receptor beta chains from one sample, sequenced in a study of beta chain features in type 1 diabetes. Method: immunoSEQ multiplex PCR; TCRdb's copy keeps in-frame clones and lacks some. The sample consists of around 45,000 clones, 35% to 55% of them appearing once. Sample: stem cell memory CD4+ T cells from blood. The receptors were sampled from a man aged 30 to 45 with type 1 diabetes. CDR3s leave out the opening cysteine and the closing phenylalanine or tryptophan.

V gene	J gene	CDR3 protein
TRBV11-2	TRBJ2-7	ASSRRLAGSLPYEQY
TRBV19	TRBJ2-1	ASSVSGRAMIRF
TRBV18	TRBJ2-7	ASSPPIWLAGRY
TRBV7-8	TRBJ2-7	ASSLVSSPGYEQY
TRBV27	TRBJ1-5	ASSPFRDSHNQPQH
TRBV5-4	TRBJ2-7	ASSLSVGTANYEQY
TRBV15	TRBJ2-2	ATSRDLRDTGELF
TRBV5-6	TRBJ2-3	ASSLTSGSTQY
TRBV7-8	TRBJ2-7	ASSFPGQAYEQY
TRBV7-9	TRBJ1-4	ASSLGSSPGEKLF
TRBV6-1	TRBJ2-5	ASSDRDQETQY
TRBV7-2	TRBJ2-7	ASSLRGGTGVEQY
TRBV2	TRBJ2-1	ASSERLAGVKQF
TRBV6-5	TRBJ2-5	ASRDRVGEQY
TRBV5-4	TRBJ2-3	ASSQDRVTDTQY
TRBV11-3	TRBJ2-3	ASSLGDRGRDTDTQY
TRBV25-1	TRBJ1-5	ASSGGHGNQPQH
TRBV4-3	TRBJ2-3	ASSRGLAGGPLY